Each of the 20 T cell receptor beta chains below was sequenced from the same sample in a study of a mutant IDH1 vaccine in newly diagnosed glioma. Time point here: week 35, safety follow-up. In every dose of vaccine, 300 ug of mutant IDH1 20-mer peptide was given alongside topical imiquimod. These TCRs' antigens remain unknown. Method: immunoSEQ multiplex PCR; TCRdb's copy keeps in-frame clones and lacks some. The table records approximately 66,000 clones, 80% to 85% of them present only once. Sequencing used PBMCs, obtained from a glioma patient whose treatment included an IDH1 peptide vaccine. The receptor source for this set is a man younger than 40 with glioma.

The J gene is TRBJ1-1, the V gene TRBV27, with D possibly being TRBD1 (5 bases). CDR1 and CDR2 from the germline V gene are MNHEY and SMNVEV (reference sequence). This CDR3 spans 14 amino acids. V was clipped by 5 bases and J by 1 base, with 11 bases between them. The CDR3 protein is CASSTGLRNTEAFF. DNA of the CDR3: TGTGCCAGCAGTACGGGACTCAGGAACACTGAAGCTTTCTTT.

The chain couples TRBV7-9 to TRBJ1-2; TRBD1 aligns across 8 bases. From germline, CDR1 is SEHNR and CDR2 FQNEAQ (reference sequence). The CDR3 covers 15 residues. The J segment lost 3 bases and the V segment lost 7 bases, leaving 10 bases of the junction unmatched. CDR3: CASNGQGWEHYGYTF. In nucleotides, the CDR3 is TGTGCCAGCAACGGACAGGGTTGGGAACACTATGGCTACACCTTC.

The CDR3 sequence: CASSQTNRGANEKLFF. DNA of the CDR3: TGTGCCAGCAGCCAAACCAACAGGGGGGCAAATGAAAAACTGTTTTTT. The V gene is TRBV4-2, the J gene TRBJ1-4, with 8 bases fitting TRBD1. This CDR3 contains 16 residues. Trimming took 2 bases from V and 5 from J; bases not matched to a gene: 7. Per the germline V gene, CDR1 is LGHNA and CDR2 is YNFKEQ.

The rearrangement joins TRBV7-9 to TRBJ2-2; the D gene is possibly TRBD2 (5 bases). The CDR3 consists of 14 residues. Looked up from germline, CDR1 is SEHNR and CDR2 is FQNEAQ (reference sequence). The germline V and J ends were trimmed by 5 bases and 8 bases, with 15 bases remaining between them. The CDR3 loop reads CASSPPRPGGELFF. Written as DNA, the CDR3 is TGTGCCAGCAGCCCACCTCGCCCGGGAGGGGAGCTGTTTTTT.

The chain joins TRBV4-1 to TRBJ2-5; D is unresolved. The J call may not be correct, given that the DNA end is closer to TRBJ2-7. CDR1 and CDR2 from the germline V gene are MGHRA and YSYEKL. The CDR3 covers 15 residues. CDR3 residues: CASSHPPMKSYEQYF. The CDR3, as DNA: TGCGCCAGCAGCCACCCCCCAATGAAGAGCTACGAGCAGTACTTC.

V is TRBV7-2 and J is TRBJ2-1; D may be TRBD1 or TRBD2 (5 bases each). The CDR3 runs 16 residues. Trimming took 4 bases from V and 3 from J, leaving 16 bases between them. Germline V lookup: CDR1 SGHTA, CDR2 FQGNSA. CDR3 DNA: TGTGCCAGCAGCTACAACCTGGGACGGATCTACAATGAGCAGTTCTTC. It encodes CASSYNLGRIYNEQFF.

This chain links TRBV11-3 with TRBJ2-5; possibly TRBD2 for D (6 bases). Germline V CDR1 and CDR2: SGHNT, YENEEA. The CDR3 consists of 13 residues. V was pared by 5 bases and J by 2 bases, with 9 bases between. CDR3 in DNA: TGTGCCAGCAGCCCCGGGACTCAAGAGACCCAGTACTTC. Its protein is CASSPGTQETQYF.

J is TRBJ2-3 and V is TRBV5-4, with D tentatively TRBD2 (7 bases). The CDR3 contains 14 residues. Germline V gives CDR1 SGHNT, CDR2 YYREEE (reference sequence). Trimming removed 4 bases from V and 3 bases from J, with 12 bases in between. CDR3 sequence (DNA): TGTGCCAGCAGCGGGGGGGGGCGAACAGATACGCAGTATTTT. It codes for CASSGGGRTDTQYF.

The chain joins TRBV27 to TRBJ1-2; TRBD1 matches 11 bases. V shed 4 bases, J shed 8 bases, and the junction held 18 bases outside the gene matches. The CDR3 loop spans 18 amino acids. Germline-derived CDR1 and CDR2 are MNHEY and SMNVEV (reference sequence). The CDR3 region is CASSSRPPWTGGFGGYTF. For the CDR3, the DNA is TGTGCCAGCAGTTCCCGACCCCCTTGGACAGGGGGCTTCGGGGGCTACACCTTC.

The chain links TRBV6-1 to TRBJ2-3, with D perhaps given as TRBD1 or TRBD2 (5 bases each). V lost 0 bases, J lost 0 bases, and 16 bases lay in between. Germline V gene data show CDR1 as MNHNS and CDR2 as SASEGT. This CDR3 is 18 amino acids long. The CDR3 coding sequence is TGTGCCAGCAGTGAAGCCGTGGGGTGGGGGATTAGCACAGATACGCAGTATTTT. It is translated as CASSEAVGWGISTDTQYF.

The chain recombines TRBV12-5 with TRBJ2-2; TRBD2 is a possible D gene (5 bases). Looked up from germline, CDR1 is LGHNT and CDR2 is FRNRAP. This CDR3 region has 17 residues. V lost 0 bases to trimming and J lost 4 bases, with 15 bases between them. This CDR3 reads CASGLVPRPGSTGELFF. CDR3 DNA: TGTGCTAGTGGTTTGGTACCGCGACCGGGGAGCACCGGGGAGCTGTTTTTT. The whole variable domain, remainder taken from reference TRBV12-5 and TRBJ2-2, is DARVTQTPRHKVTEMGQEVTMRCQPILGHNTVFWYRQTMMQGLELLAYFRNRAPLDDSGMPKDRFSAEMPDATLATLKIQPSEPRDSAVYFCASGLVPRPGSTGELFFGEGSRLTVL.

The chain recombines TRBV15 with TRBJ1-6; D unclear. CDR3 length: 15 amino acids. Per germline, CDR1 LNHNV and CDR2 YYDKDF (reference sequence). V was clipped by 3 bases and J by 10 bases, with 16 bases between them. For the CDR3, the DNA is TGTGCCACCAGCAGTGGACTCATGGTGAAATCACCCCTCCACTTT. Its protein is CATSSGLMVKSPLHF.

J is TRBJ1-2 and V is TRBV29-1; no clear D gene. Trimming removed 5 bases at V and 0 bases at J, with 10 bases between. The CDR3 sequence is 13 residues long. Germline V lookup: CDR1 SQVTM, CDR2 ANQGSEA. The CDR3 loop reads CSVNGRANYGYTF. CDR3 sequence (DNA): TGCAGCGTTAACGGCAGAGCTAACTATGGCTACACCTTC.

The chain employs TRBV30 and TRBJ1-3; D is undetermined. With 7 bases removed from V and 3 bases from J, the gap between germline ends came to 10 bases. Germline CDR1 is GTSNPN and CDR2 is SVGIG (reference sequence). The CDR3 extends over 12 amino acids. The CDR3 nucleotides are TGTGCCTCGGCGAAGGGTGGAAACACCATATATTTT. Its protein product is CASAKGGNTIYF.

The rearrangement uses TRBV15 and TRBJ1-5; perhaps TRBD1 as D (6 bases). From germline, CDR1 is LNHNV and CDR2 YYDKDF (reference sequence). The CDR3 covers 13 residues. Deletions cut 6 bases from V and 6 bases from J, with 12 bases between. CDR3 protein: CATRGHQFQPQHF. The CDR3 nucleotides read TGTGCCACCAGGGGACATCAGTTTCAGCCCCAGCATTTT.

Here the CDR3 DNA reads TGTGCCAGCAGTTCCCTCGCGGAAAGGAACACTGAAGCTTTCTTT. It encodes CASSSLAERNTEAFF. V usage is TRBV28 and J usage is TRBJ1-1; D call uncertain. The V end was cut by 4 bases, the J end by 1 base, with 13 bases between. Germline assignment: CDR1 MDHEN and CDR2 SYDVKM. CDR3 length: 15 amino acids. Filled out from reference TRBV28 and TRBJ1-1, the complete variable domain reads DVKVTQSSRYLVKRTGEKVFLECVQDMDHENMFWYRQDPGLGLRLIYFSYDVKMKEKGDIPEGYSVSREKKERFSLILESASTNQTSMYLCASSSLAERNTEAFFGQGTRLTVV.

The chain has TRBV7-2 and TRBJ1-4, with unresolved D. Trimming removed 2 bases at V and 8 bases at J, with 9 bases between. Looked up from germline, CDR1 is SGHTA and CDR2 is FQGNSA. The CDR3 runs 13 residues. In DNA form, the CDR3 reads TGTGCCAGCAGCTTATTCGGCCTCGAAAAACTGTTTTTT. Protein product: CASSLFGLEKLFF.

This sequence joins TRBV5-4 and TRBJ2-5; D possibly uses TRBD1 or TRBD2 (5 bases each). Germline assignment: CDR1 SGHNT and CDR2 YYREEE (reference sequence). This CDR3 has 14 residues. V gave up 4 bases and J gave up 3 bases, with 13 bases separating them. The CDR3 DNA sequence: TGTGCCAGCAGCCCGGGGACGTTGGAAGAGACCCAGTACTTC. It is translated as CASSPGTLEETQYF.

The V and J genes are TRBV5-8 and TRBJ2-5; D possibly uses TRBD1 or TRBD2 (5 bases each). V lost 4 bases and J 0 bases, leaving 13 bases between the germline ends. The CDR3 runs 15 residues. Germline V CDR1 and CDR2: SGHTS, YDEGEE. The chain's CDR3 is CASSTGTTYQETQYF. CDR3 nucleotides: TGTGCCAGCAGCACCGGGACGACGTACCAAGAGACCCAGTACTTC.

The V gene is TRBV20-1, the J gene TRBJ1-1; D perhaps matches TRBD1 (5 bases). Germline V gene data show CDR1 as DFQATT and CDR2 as SNEGSKA (reference sequence). The length of the CDR3 is 10 residues. V was cut by 5 bases and J by 7 bases, with 8 bases left in between. CDR3 amino acids: CSARDGEAFF. CDR3 DNA sequence: TGCAGTGCTCGGGACGGTGAAGCTTTCTTT.